The present TCR beta chain was sequenced within a study of early T cells in non-severe SARS-CoV-2 infection. Germline V gives CDR1 KGHSH, CDR2 LQKENI. Trimming pared 2 bases from V and 5 bases from J, leaving 13 bases between. The CDR3 runs 15 residues. Findings and caveats of the study: VDJdb matching skewed toward anti-spike CD8 responses, missing private and CD4 specificities.

Details on this clonotype: The antigen remains undetermined.

TCRdb reprocessed the 5' RACE reads via MiXCR and lists one record per CDR3 protein. The sample has about 40,000 distinct CDR3 sequences, over 4% seen once. This rearrangement joins TRBV18 to TRBJ2-1; perhaps TRBD1 as D (5 bases). This sequence originates from an adult who was a healthcare worker with PCR-confirmed SARS-CoV-2 infection or an uninfected control (not recorded which). Sequencing was carried out using whole blood. The CDR3 protein is CASSPDSWANNEQFF. The CDR3 nucleotides read TGTGCCAGCTCACCAGACAGTTGGGCCAACAATGAGCAGTTCTTC.